The next 28 T cell receptor beta chains were all read from a single sample in a study of blood T cell repertoires in COVID-19. Measured with immunoSEQ multiplex PCR; TCRdb has only the in-frame clones, and not every one. The sample lists over 400,000 clones, approximately 83% occurring once. The sample was peripheral blood. These TCRs come from a human donor in a cohort sampled during active COVID-19.

This rearrangement joins TRBV6-2 or TRBV6-3 to TRBJ1-3; D unresolved. CDR3 length equals 15 residues. The germline V gene has CDR1 MNHEY and CDR2 SVGEGT. The ends were cut back, 8 bases at V and 0 bases at J, with 14 bases in the middle. CDR3 in amino acids: CASGWRGYSGNTIYF. In DNA form, the CDR3 reads TGTGCCAGCGGTTGGCGCGGGTACTCTGGAAACACCATATATTTT.

This clone was picked up a small number of times. This rearrangement joins TRBV7-9 to TRBJ2-7; 8 bases agree with TRBD2. The J segment lost 3 bases and the V segment lost 5 bases, leaving 9 bases of the junction unmatched. The CDR3 has 15 amino acids. CDR1 is SEHNR and CDR2 is FQNEAQ in the germline V gene (reference sequence). CDR3 nucleotides: TGTGCCAGCAGCCCTCCTGGCCTAGCGGGCTACGAGCAGTACTTC. Its protein product is CASSPPGLAGYEQYF. Together with reference TRBV7-9 and TRBJ2-7, the CDR3 gives the full variable domain: DTGVSQNPRHKITKRGQNVTFRCDPISEHNRLYWYRQTLGQGPEFLTYFQNEAQLEKSRLLSDRFSAERPKGSFSTLEIQRTEQGDSAMYLCASSPPGLAGYEQYFGPGTRLTVT.

J is TRBJ1-1 and V is TRBV19; no clear D. The germline CDR1 and CDR2 sequences are LNHDA and SQIVND (reference sequence). V was shortened by 4 bases and J by 3 bases, with 12 bases between the two germline ends. The CDR3 covers 14 residues. DNA for the CDR3: TGTGCCAGTAGTACTTCTAATCCCTACACTGAAGCTTTCTTT. It codes for CASSTSNPYTEAFF.

The V gene is TRBV7-2, the J gene TRBJ2-1; 14 bases fit TRBD2. CDR3 length: 15 residues. Germline CDR1 SGHTA, CDR2 FQGNSA. The V segment lost 4 bases and the J segment 8 bases; nucleotides outside the gene matches: 4. CDR3 nucleotides: TGTGCCAGCAGCTCGGGACTAGCGGGAGCCTATGAGCAGTTCTTC. Protein product: CASSSGLAGAYEQFF.

The chain uses TRBV7-2 and TRBJ2-5, with D tentatively TRBD1 (5 bases). The CDR3 is 13 amino acids. Germline V gene sequence: CDR1 SGHTA, CDR2 FQGNSA. Trimming removed 1 base from V and 3 bases from J, with 6 bases in between. The CDR3 here is CASSLGQKETQYF. The CDR3 DNA reads as TGTGCCAGCAGCTTAGGACAGAAAGAGACCCAGTACTTC.

The table lists this clone with a few counts. J is TRBJ1-5 and V is TRBV3-1 (or the pseudogene TRBV3-2), with 11 bases that match TRBD1. V lost 2 bases and J lost 4; bases outside the gene matches: 4. In germline, CDR1 is LGHDT, CDR2 YNNKEL (reference sequence). CDR3 length: 16 amino acids. As DNA, the CDR3 is TGTGCCAGCAGCCAAACCGGGACAGGGGGGAATCAGCCCCAGCATTTT. It encodes CASSQTGTGGNQPQHF.

J is TRBJ2-7 and V is TRBV28; D is possibly TRBD2 (6 bases). The germline CDR1 and CDR2 sequences are MDHEN and SYDVKM. The V gene lost 3 bases and the J gene lost 2 bases, with 17 bases spanning the gap. The CDR3 length is 16 residues. CDR3 nucleotides: TGTGCCAGCAGTTTCCGTCGGGGTACTAGCCCCTACGAGCAGTACTTC. It translates to CASSFRRGTSPYEQYF.

The chain is built from TRBV4-2 and TRBJ2-7; D might be TRBD1 (5 bases). The CDR3 runs to 15 residues. The V gene's germline CDR1 is LGHNA and CDR2 YNFKEQ. Trimming took off 3 bases at V and 2 bases at J, with 14 bases between the two ends. The CDR3 DNA reads as TGTGCCAGCAGCCAGATTATTGCAGGGACCTACGAGCAGTACTTC. It specifies CASSQIIAGTYEQYF.

Notes on this clone: This specimen includes other DNA sequences encoding the same CDR3. The chain carries TRBV5-6 and TRBJ1-3; no clear D. Germline-derived CDR1 and CDR2 are SGHDT and YYEEEE. The V end lost 1 base, the J end lost 0 bases, and 8 bases lay between the germline ends. The CDR3 has 15 residues. The CDR3 DNA follows: TGTGCCAGCAGCTTGTCGCCTAGCTCTGGAAACACCATATATTTT. It encodes CASSLSPSSGNTIYF.

The chain has TRBV11-2 and TRBJ2-7, with 10 bases lining up with TRBD1. The germline CDR1 and CDR2 sequences are SGHAT and FQNNGV. The CDR3 runs 15 residues. The V gene end was trimmed by 6 bases and the J gene end by 3 bases; junction bases not matched to a gene: 8. CDR3 region: CASRRAGTGVYEQYF. The CDR3 DNA is TGTGCCAGCAGACGAGCCGGGACAGGGGTCTACGAGCAGTACTTC.

This chain links TRBV7-2 with TRBJ2-5; 7 bases match TRBD1. Germline CDR1 SGHTA, CDR2 FQGNSA. The CDR3 is 14 residues long. The J segment lost 4 bases and the V segment lost 4 bases, leaving 6 bases of the junction unmatched. CDR3 sequence (DNA): TGTGCCAGCAGCTCGGGACAGAAAGGAGAGACCCAGTACTTC. Translation: CASSSGQKGETQYF. The whole variable domain, remainder taken from reference TRBV7-2 and TRBJ2-5, is GAGVSQSPSNKVTEKGKDVELRCDPISGHTALYWYRQSLGQGLEFLIYFQGNSAPDKSGLPSDRFSAERTGGSVSTLTIQRTQQEDSAVYLCASSSGQKGETQYFGPGTRLLVL.

The chain joins TRBV5-5 to TRBJ2-1; 12 nucleotides line up with TRBD2. With 2 bases clipped from V and 7 bases from J, the junction kept 4 bases outside the gene matches. The CDR3 is made up of 15 amino acids. Germline assignment: CDR1 SGHKS and CDR2 YYEKEE (reference sequence). The CDR3 nucleotides read TGTGCCAGCAGCTTACCGGGACTAGCGGGTAATGAGCAGTTCTTC. As protein: CASSLPGLAGNEQFF.

The rearrangement joins TRBV27 to TRBJ2-7; 10 positions agree with TRBD2. V gave up 5 bases and J gave up 2 bases; unmatched junction bases: 6. Looked up from germline, CDR1 is MNHEY and CDR2 is SMNVEV (reference sequence). This CDR3 comprises 15 residues. CDR3 in DNA: TGTGCCAGCAGTATAAGGACTAGCGGAGCCTACGAGCAGTACTTC. This sequence encodes CASSIRTSGAYEQYF.

The chain joins TRBV19 to TRBJ1-4, with TRBD1 matching over 7 bases. Germline lookup yields CDR1 LNHDA and CDR2 SQIVND (reference sequence). The ends lost 6 bases at V and 11 bases at J; junction bases unmatched: 3. There are 11 residues in the CDR3. In DNA form, the CDR3 reads TGTGCCAGTAGCGGGACAGCTAAACTGTTTTTT. This translates into CASSGTAKLFF. The full variable domain, rest sourced from reference TRBV19 and TRBJ1-4, is DGGITQSPKYLFRKEGQNVTLSCEQNLNHDAMYWYRQDPGQGLRLIYYSQIVNDFQKGDIAEGYSVSREKKESFPLTVTSAQKNPTAFYLCASSGTAKLFFGSGTQLSVL.

This clone was picked up a small number of times. The chain couples TRBV19 to TRBJ1-2, with D tentatively TRBD1 (6 bases). V gave up 7 bases and J gave up 4 bases, with 13 bases separating them. This CDR3 has 13 residues. CDR1 and CDR2 (germline): LNHDA, SQIVND (reference sequence). The CDR3 nucleotides are TGTGCCAGTATGAAACAGGGTCTCTATGGCTACACCTTC. Translated: CASMKQGLYGYTF.

The V and J genes are TRBV18 and TRBJ1-1; D unresolved. This CDR3 contains 13 residues. V lost 3 bases, J lost 1 base, and 6 bases lay in between. In germline, CDR1 is KGHSH, CDR2 LQKENI. Here the CDR3 reads CASSPPGNTEAFF. CDR3 sequence (DNA): TGTGCCAGCTCACCGCCCGGGAACACTGAAGCTTTCTTT.

This sequence joins TRBV30 and TRBJ2-7; maybe TRBD1 (6 bases). The germline V and J ends were trimmed by 5 bases and 0 bases, with 11 bases remaining between them. CDR1 is GTSNPN, CDR2 SVGIG, per germline (reference sequence). This CDR3 spans 13 amino acids. The CDR3 here is CAWSGQSSYEQYF. The CDR3 DNA sequence: TGTGCCTGGTCCGGACAGAGCTCCTACGAGCAGTACTTC.

The rearrangement joins TRBV24-1 to TRBJ2-1; 9 nucleotides align to TRBD1. This CDR3 comprises 16 residues. Losses at the gene ends were 4 bases for V and 2 bases for J; bases not matched to a gene: 5. Germline V gives CDR1 KGHDR, CDR2 SFDVKD. The CDR3 DNA reads TGTGCCACCAGTGAGACGACAGGGGGAACCTACAATGAGCAGTTCTTC. Amino acid sequence: CATSETTGGTYNEQFF.

This clone has only a few counts. This chain connects TRBV5-1 to TRBJ1-1; 9 bases map to TRBD1. This CDR3 comprises 15 residues. Germline values: CDR1 SGHRS, CDR2 YFSETQ. The trim removed 4 bases at V and 4 bases at J, leaving 8 bases unmatched. This CDR3 reads CASSRRTGESTEAFF. The CDR3 bases are TGCGCCAGCAGCAGGAGGACAGGGGAGAGCACTGAAGCTTTCTTT. The variable domain in full, completed from reference TRBV5-1 and TRBJ1-1, reads KAGVTQTPRYLIKTRGQQVTLSCSPISGHRSVSWYQQTPGQGLQFLFEYFSETQRNKGNFPGRFSGRQFSNSRSEMNVSTLELGDSALYLCASSRRTGESTEAFFGQGTRLTVV.

This chain connects TRBV6-5 to TRBJ1-5; 7 nucleotides agree with TRBD1. This CDR3 comprises 13 residues. The germline CDR1 and CDR2 sequences are MNHEY and SVGAGI. The CDR3 bases are TGTGTTTCTGAGGAACAGGGGTATCAGCCCCAGCATTTT. Amino acid sequence: CVSEEQGYQPQHF.

In this sample, this clone turned up a few times. The genes are TRBV28 and TRBJ2-3, with 9 bases matching TRBD1. J was trimmed by 0 bases and V by 10 bases; bases with no gene match: 11. This CDR3 is built from 16 residues. Germline loops: CDR1 MDHEN, CDR2 SYDVKM. CDR3 nucleotide sequence: TGTGCCACCGGTCGGGTACAGGGGGCTAGCACAGATACGCAGTATTTT. This gives the protein CATGRVQGASTDTQYF.

The genes are TRBV18 and TRBJ2-1; D not certain. The V end was cut by 2 bases, the J end by 10 bases, with 6 bases between. Germline lookup yields CDR1 KGHSH and CDR2 LQKENI. The CDR3 totals 11 residues. The CDR3 is CASSPSQEQFF. CDR3 sequence (DNA): TGTGCCAGCTCACCAAGTCAGGAGCAGTTCTTC.

This chain uses TRBV27 with TRBJ1-5, with TRBD1 matching 9 bases. V gave up 5 bases and J gave up 6 bases; unmatched junction bases: 5. The CDR3 consists of 14 residues. The germline V gene has CDR1 MNHEY and CDR2 SMNVEV (reference sequence). CDR3 sequence reads: CASSRRQGVQPQHF. The CDR3 bases are TGTGCCAGCAGTAGACGACAGGGGGTTCAGCCCCAGCATTTT.

The rearrangement uses TRBV7-2 and TRBJ2-5; 9 bases are a match to TRBD1. The CDR3 is 14 amino acids. V dropped 6 bases and J dropped 5; count of bases not matched to a gene: 7. The germline CDR1 and CDR2 sequences are SGHTA and FQGNSA. In DNA form, the CDR3 reads TGTGCCAGCAGGTTACAGGGGGCCGGGGAGACCCAGTACTTC. It translates to CASRLQGAGETQYF.

This clone appeared a few times. This chain connects TRBV29-1 to TRBJ2-1, with 8 bases matching TRBD1. This CDR3 contains 17 residues. Germline V gene sequence: CDR1 SQVTM, CDR2 ANQGSEA. V lost 6 bases to trimming and J lost 8 bases; unmatched junction nucleotides: 21. CDR3 in amino acids: CSVDGEENRGDMDEQFF. CDR3 nucleotide sequence: TGCAGCGTCGACGGGGAGGAGAACAGGGGGGATATGGATGAGCAGTTCTTC.

This rearrangement joins TRBV2 to TRBJ2-1; D is unresolved. There are 14 residues in the CDR3. The germline CDR1 and CDR2 sequences are SNHLY and FYNNEI. V was clipped by 2 bases and J by 4 bases, with 9 bases between them. The CDR3 coding sequence is TGTGCCAGCAGTGAAAGTCACGGGTACAATGAGCAGTTCTTC. It specifies CASSESHGYNEQFF.

This clone was observed a single time. V is TRBV6-5 and J is TRBJ1-6; D is unresolved. Trimming took off 2 bases at V and 6 bases at J, with 8 bases between the two ends. The CDR3 contains 14 residues. Germline CDR1 reads MNHEY; CDR2 reads SVGAGI. CDR3 sequence reads: CASSYLNSNSPLHF. CDR3 bases: TGTGCCAGCAGTTACCTAAATTCTAATTCACCCCTCCACTTT.

This chain joins TRBV28 and TRBJ1-5; tentative D call: TRBD1 (5 bases). The V end lost 5 bases, the J end lost 6 bases, and 17 bases lay between the germline ends. Germline V CDR1 and CDR2: MDHEN, SYDVKM. The CDR3 has 15 amino acids. The CDR3 DNA reads TGTGCCAGCAGTCCCCGGTGGGGGGTCATTCAGCCCCAGCATTTT. This gives the protein CASSPRWGVIQPQHF.